This paragraph reports one T cell receptor (beta chain). This CDR3 is 15 amino acids long. Germline lookup yields CDR1 MGHRA and CDR2 YSYEKL. V lost 0 bases, J lost 2 bases, and 9 bases lay in between. Clones were read by immunoSEQ multiplex PCR, and TCRdb kept only the in-frame ones, dropping some. Altogether roughly 90,000 clones are present, 75% to 95% being singletons, with the ten largest covering approximately 9.3%. The sample originates from a study of OX40 agonist ivuxolimab in advanced cancers. Study context: Allowance was made for prior anti-PD-1, anti-PD-L1 or anti-CTLA-4 therapy, and about 40% had some.

The clonotype originates from an adult with an advanced solid tumor such as melanoma, head and neck, liver or kidney cancer. V is TRBV4-1 and J is TRBJ2-3; D gene unclear. This specimen consisted of CD4+ or CD8+ T cells sorted from blood, obtained in a trial of the OX40 agonist ivuxolimab. CDR3 in amino acids: CASSQDTPYTDTQYF. Here the CDR3 DNA reads TGCGCCAGCAGCCAAGATACTCCCTACACAGATACGCAGTATTTT.